Following are 28 T cell receptor beta chains from one sample sequenced in a study of CD8 T cells in Susac syndrome. The RNA input was about 0.45 to 1 ug, and it was reverse transcribed with random hexamers. Using its own MiXCR run on the immunoSEQ multiplex PCR reads, TCRdb lists one record per CDR3 protein. The sample includes 300,000 or so distinct CDR3 sequences, about 92% of them seen just once. Sequencing input: CD4+ T cells from PBMCs. The origin of the receptors is a human donor with multiple sclerosis.

This clonotype was detected only once. The rearrangement links TRBV10-1 to TRBJ2-1; 7 bases map to TRBD1. CDR1 and CDR2 (germline): WNHNN, SYGVQD (reference sequence). The CDR3 consists of 15 residues. Trimming took 4 bases from V and 9 from J; bases not matched to a gene: 12. The CDR3 nucleotides read TGCGCCAGCAGTGGGGAGAAGACAGGGACCGGTGAGCAGTTCTTC. Amino acids: CASSGEKTGTGEQFF.

The genes are TRBV11-3 and TRBJ1-1; no definite D call. With 4 bases removed from V and 1 base from J, the gap between germline ends came to 13 bases. This CDR3 has 15 amino acids. CDR1 SGHNT and CDR2 YENEEA come from the germline V gene. The CDR3 here is CASSYRLRENTEAFF. CDR3 bases: TGTGCCAGCAGCTACCGACTCCGGGAGAACACTGAAGCTTTCTTT.

The gene calls are TRBV5-6 and TRBJ1-1, with D maybe TRBD1 (5 bases). Germline V gene lookup returns CDR1 SGHDT and CDR2 YYEEEE. CDR3 size: 17 residues. Trimming left V 0 bases short and J 2 bases short, with 17 bases between. The CDR3 protein is CASSLGVGPGINTEAFF. CDR3 sequence (DNA): TGTGCCAGCAGCTTGGGAGTGGGCCCAGGGATTAACACTGAAGCTTTCTTT.

The chain uses TRBV12-3 or TRBV12-4 and TRBJ1-1; 12 bases are shared with TRBD1. This CDR3 contains 16 residues. V gave up 4 bases and J gave up 4 bases; unmatched junction bases: 7. The chain's CDR3 is CASSSRDRGLGTEAFF. The CDR3 region has the DNA TGTGCCAGCAGTTCCCGGGACAGGGGGCTCGGCACTGAAGCTTTCTTT.

This clonotype has just one count. This rearrangement joins TRBV5-1 to TRBJ2-5; D unclear. The CDR3 is made up of 15 amino acids. V was cut by 1 base and J by 2 bases, with 12 bases left in between. The germline V gene encodes CDR1 SGHRS and CDR2 YFSETQ. CDR3 in amino acids: CASSLIRAVQETQYF. The DNA of the CDR3 is TGCGCCAGCAGCTTGATTCGGGCAGTTCAAGAGACCCAGTACTTC.

The CDR3 nucleotides read TGCGCCAGCAGCTTGGTGGGACAGGCGAACACTGAAGCTTTCTTT. It translates to CASSLVGQANTEAFF. The chain combines TRBV5-1 with TRBJ1-1; 8 bases match TRBD1. Germline V gives CDR1 SGHRS, CDR2 YFSETQ. This CDR3 contains 15 residues. V lost 0 bases and J lost 1; bases outside the gene matches: 2. The variable domain in full, with the rest retrieved from reference TRBV5-1 and TRBJ1-1, is KAGVTQTPRYLIKTRGQQVTLSCSPISGHRSVSWYQQTPGQGLQFLFEYFSETQRNKGNFPGRFSGRQFSNSRSEMNVSTLELGDSALYLCASSLVGQANTEAFFGQGTRLTVV.

The V gene is TRBV19, the J gene TRBJ2-1, with 11 bases identical to TRBD2. V lost 1 base, J lost 4 bases, and 9 bases stayed unmatched. CDR3 length equals 18 residues. The germline CDR1 and CDR2 sequences are LNHDA and SQIVND (reference sequence). CDR3 region: CASSIGGLAGGLYNEQFF. The DNA for the CDR3 is TGTGCCAGTAGTATAGGGGGGTTAGCGGGGGGGCTTTACAATGAGCAGTTCTTC.

V is TRBV15 and J is TRBJ2-7; TRBD1 might be the D (5 bases). The CDR3 extends over 14 amino acids. Trimming took 3 bases from V and 6 from J, leaving 15 bases between them. The germline CDR1 and CDR2 sequences are LNHNV and YYDKDF (reference sequence). The chain's CDR3 is CATSSQRRTSEQYF. The CDR3 DNA is TGTGCCACCAGCAGCCAAAGACGGACAAGCGAGCAGTACTTC.

This chain links TRBV20-1 with TRBJ2-5; D is unclear. Germline V gene lookup returns CDR1 DFQATT and CDR2 SNEGSKA (reference sequence). Trimming removed 0 bases at V and 5 bases at J, with 10 bases between. The CDR3 is 13 amino acids. CDR3 sequence reads: CSARDTFSETQYF. CDR3 nucleotide sequence: TGCAGTGCTAGAGATACATTCTCGGAGACCCAGTACTTC.

This chain links TRBV20-1 with TRBJ2-7, with D possibly matching TRBD1 (6 bases). In germline, CDR1 is DFQATT, CDR2 SNEGSKA (reference sequence). Trimming left V 2 bases short and J 0 bases short, with 17 bases between. The CDR3 length is 16 residues. This CDR3 is CSARRGKAPSSYEQYF. In nucleotides, the CDR3 is TGCAGTGCTAGAAGGGGGAAGGCCCCGAGCTCCTACGAGCAGTACTTC.

The genes are TRBV20-1 and TRBJ2-1; TRBD1 matches 8 bases. V shed 6 bases and J 7 bases; nucleotides not matched to a gene: 5. The CDR3 is made up of 12 amino acids. Germline CDR1 DFQATT, CDR2 SNEGSKA (reference sequence). In DNA, the CDR3 is TGCAGTGCCAGGGGGCGGATAAATGAGCAGTTCTTC. Amino acid sequence: CSARGRINEQFF.

The chain recombines TRBV25-1 with TRBJ2-5; D ambiguous. The germline V gene encodes CDR1 MGHDK and CDR2 SYGVNS. V dropped 10 bases and J dropped 4 bases, with 16 bases sitting between them. CDR3 length: 13 amino acids. This chain's CDR3 is CANNCRQTETQYF. CDR3 nucleotide sequence: TGTGCCAACAACTGCCGGCAGACAGAGACCCAGTACTTC.

The chain joins TRBV12-3 or TRBV12-4 to TRBJ1-1; the match to TRBD1 covers 8 bases. This CDR3 has 15 residues. Trimming cost V 5 bases and J 1 base; bases outside gene matches: 6. CDR3 nucleotides: TGTGCCAGCAGTCCCGACAGGGGAGGGAACACTGAAGCTTTCTTT. Translation: CASSPDRGGNTEAFF.

This chain links TRBV7-2 with TRBJ1-2; 7 positions agree with TRBD1. Germline V CDR1 and CDR2: SGHTA, FQGNSA. V gave up 5 bases and J gave up 4 bases; unmatched junction bases: 10. The CDR3 loop spans 15 amino acids. The CDR3 protein is CASSTSTGSVYGYTF. DNA of the CDR3: TGTGCCAGCAGCACTTCGACAGGGTCCGTCTATGGCTACACCTTC.

This chain connects TRBV5-6 to TRBJ2-3; 10 nucleotides align to TRBD1. Germline CDR1 and CDR2: SGHDT and YYEEEE. The CDR3 contains 15 residues. The junction had 6 bases not matched to a gene; V was cut back by 4 bases and J by 4 bases. In DNA, the CDR3 is TGTGCCAGCAGCCTTGACAGGGGGCTCGCAGATACGCAGTATTTT. This translates into CASSLDRGLADTQYF.

The CDR3 sequence: CSVEDRGSSKETQYF. DNA of the CDR3: TGCAGCGTTGAGGACAGGGGGTCATCGAAAGAGACCCAGTACTTC. The genes are TRBV29-1 and TRBJ2-5; 10 bases map to TRBD1. Trimming removed 3 bases from V and 3 bases from J; junction bases left unmatched: 7. Germline V gene sequence: CDR1 SQVTM, CDR2 ANQGSEA. There are 15 residues in the CDR3.

J is TRBJ1-1 and V is TRBV6-4, with D maybe TRBD1 (6 bases). Trimming left V 3 bases short and J 1 base short, with 9 bases between. There are 14 residues in the CDR3. Germline CDR1 and CDR2: MRHNA and SNTAGT. In DNA form, the CDR3 reads TGTGCCAGCAGTGAAGGGGGAGCGAACACTGAAGCTTTCTTT. Its protein product is CASSEGGANTEAFF.

The CDR3 reads CASNTGTGKPGELFF. The CDR3 DNA reads TGTGCCAGCAACACCGGGACAGGGAAACCCGGGGAGCTGTTTTTT. The gene calls are TRBV7-9 and TRBJ2-2; 9 nucleotides align to TRBD1. J gave up 6 bases and V 7 bases, and 9 bases lay outside the gene matches. Germline V lookup: CDR1 SEHNR, CDR2 FQNEAQ (reference sequence). The CDR3 loop spans 15 amino acids.

The CDR3 DNA reads TGCGCCAGCACAAGAGGTGGGGATAACGTCGGGGAGCTGTTTTTT. Its protein is CASTRGGDNVGELFF. V gene TRBV5-1 combines with J gene TRBJ2-2, with D unclear. The germline gives CDR1 SGHRS, CDR2 YFSETQ. The germline V and J ends were trimmed by 6 bases and 7 bases, with 19 bases remaining between them. The length of the CDR3 is 15 residues.

This chain joins TRBV11-1 and TRBJ2-5; 12 bases agree with TRBD2. V lost 7 bases, J lost 5 bases, and 14 bases stayed unmatched. Germline values: CDR1 SGHAT, CDR2 FQDESV (reference sequence). This CDR3 has 17 amino acids. In nucleotides, the CDR3 is TGTGCCAGCACCCTGTCCGGACTAGCGGGAAACAGGGAGACCCAGTACTTC. Protein product: CASTLSGLAGNRETQYF.

V is TRBV20-1 and J is TRBJ2-3, with 11 nucleotides matching TRBD2. CDR1 and CDR2 (germline): DFQATT, SNEGSKA (reference sequence). The trim removed 5 bases at V and 6 bases at J, leaving 10 bases unmatched. The CDR3 spans 15 residues. The CDR3 spells CSADKTSGSRDTQYF. CDR3 DNA: TGCAGTGCTGATAAAACTAGCGGGAGTAGGGATACGCAGTATTTT.

In this sample, this clonotype turned up a few times. This rearrangement joins TRBV30 to TRBJ1-2; D is possibly TRBD1 (5 bases). The V end lost 3 bases, the J end lost 8 bases, and 16 bases lay between the germline ends. The CDR3 spans 13 residues. The germline V gene encodes CDR1 GTSNPN and CDR2 SVGIG (reference sequence). The CDR3: CAWSSPQGRGYTF. CDR3 bases: TGTGCCTGGAGCTCCCCTCAGGGTAGAGGCTACACCTTC. Full variable domain (outside the CDR3, taken from reference TRBV30 and TRBJ1-2): SQTIHQWPATLVQPVGSPLSLECTVEGTSNPNLYWYRQAAGRGLQLLFYSVGIGQISSEVPQNLSASRPQDRQFILSSKKLLLSDSGFYLCAWSSPQGRGYTFGSGTRLTVV.

The chain carries TRBV2 and TRBJ1-4; D may be TRBD1 (5 bases). The V gene lost 8 bases and the J gene lost 6 bases, with 13 bases spanning the gap. Germline V CDR1 and CDR2: SNHLY, FYNNEI. The CDR3 sequence is 13 residues long. As DNA, the CDR3 is TGTGCCAGCGATGGGTCAGGGTATGAAAAACTGTTTTTT. It is translated as CASDGSGYEKLFF.

The rearrangement joins TRBV5-1 to TRBJ1-1; D perhaps matches TRBD1 (5 bases). The CDR3 contains 14 residues. V was trimmed by 0 bases and J by 11 bases, leaving 17 bases between them. Germline CDR1 and CDR2: SGHRS and YFSETQ. CDR3 sequence reads: CASSLDPSKAGAFF. Here the CDR3 DNA reads TGCGCCAGCAGCTTGGATCCCAGTAAGGCAGGGGCTTTCTTT.

Remarks on this clonotype: Germline is not matched at one junction end, which may reflect a read error. The gene calls are TRBV30 and TRBJ1-2; TRBD1 matches at 8 bases. The CDR3 sequence is 11 residues long. The germline V gene encodes CDR1 GTSNPN and CDR2 SVGIG (reference sequence). CDR3 nucleotides: TGTGCCTGGAGCCCCGGACAGGGTCAAGGCTTC. Protein sequence: CAWSPGQGQGF.

The chain employs TRBV19 and TRBJ1-3; TRBD1 is a possible D gene (6 bases). CDR1 is LNHDA and CDR2 is SQIVND in the germline V gene (reference sequence). Trimming shortened V by 5 bases and J by 8 bases, and 22 bases separated the two germline ends. The CDR3 is 16 residues long. Written as DNA, the CDR3 is TGTGCCAGTAGTGCCCATGGGGGCAGGGTCGGTCACACCATATATTTT. Protein sequence: CASSAHGGRVGHTIYF.

CDR3 coding DNA: TGTGCCAGCAGTTACCGCATGAACACTGAAGCTTTCTTT. It yields the protein CASSYRMNTEAFF. The chain employs TRBV6-2 or TRBV6-3 and TRBJ1-1, with D hard to call. CDR1 is MNHEY, CDR2 SVGEGT, per germline. This CDR3 has 13 amino acids. Trimming pared 2 bases from V and 0 bases from J, leaving 4 bases between.

The chain couples TRBV6-2 or TRBV6-3 to TRBJ2-1, with D unclear. With 0 bases removed from V and 3 bases from J, the gap between germline ends came to 6 bases. This CDR3 contains 14 residues. The germline V gene encodes CDR1 MNHEY and CDR2 SVGEGT. CDR3 in amino acids: CASSYSTSYNEQFF. The DNA for the CDR3 is TGTGCCAGCAGTTACTCGACCAGCTACAATGAGCAGTTCTTC.